The 27 T cell receptor beta chains reported below all come from one sample, sequenced in a study of T cells in pancreatic ductal adenocarcinoma. The selected patients with pancreatic ductal adenocarcinoma had surgery but no neoadjuvant therapy. Libraries were prepared by immunoSEQ multiplex PCR; TCRdb keeps only in-frame clonotypes and omits some of them. This table has about 97,000 clones, nearly 95% appearing once. Sequencing was carried out using PBMCs. Receptor source: a human donor with pancreatic ductal adenocarcinoma.

The chain carries TRBV2 and TRBJ1-4; D not certain. The germline V gene has CDR1 SNHLY and CDR2 FYNNEI. Deletions cut 5 bases from V and 0 bases from J, with 7 bases between. This CDR3 is built from 14 residues. The CDR3 spells CASSPSATNEKLFF. In DNA, the CDR3 is TGTGCCAGCAGTCCCAGTGCAACTAATGAAAAACTGTTTTTT. The full variable domain, completed using reference TRBV2 and TRBJ1-4, is EPEVTQTPSHQVTQMGQEVILRCVPISNHLYFYWYRQILGQKVEFLVSFYNNEISEKSEIFDDQFSVERPDGSNFTLKIRSTKLEDSAMYFCASSPSATNEKLFFGSGTQLSVL.

V and J are TRBV6-5 and TRBJ1-2, with D hard to call. Trimming removed 5 bases from V and 2 bases from J, with 12 bases in between. This CDR3 is 14 amino acids long. CDR1 MNHEY and CDR2 SVGAGI come from the germline V gene. In nucleotides, the CDR3 is TGTGCCAGCAGTGTCGCCTCCCGGAACTATGGCTACACCTTC. Amino acid sequence: CASSVASRNYGYTF.

This sequence joins TRBV4-1 and TRBJ2-7; D is undetermined. Germline V gives CDR1 MGHRA, CDR2 YSYEKL. The length of the CDR3 is 14 residues. V gave up 1 base and J gave up 6 bases, with 13 bases separating them. The chain's CDR3 is CASSQAGLPGEQYF. The CDR3 DNA reads TGCGCCAGCAGCCAAGCGGGTTTACCCGGCGAGCAGTACTTC.

This clone was observed once. The V gene is TRBV7-3, the J gene TRBJ2-1; 8 nucleotides line up with TRBD2. CDR3 size: 15 residues. Unmatched junction bases numbered 9, after V lost 2 bases and J lost 9 bases. Germline V lookup: CDR1 SGHTA, CDR2 FQGTGA. CDR3: CASSLGAGGLGEQFF. The DNA of the CDR3 is TGTGCCAGCAGCTTAGGGGCGGGAGGACTTGGTGAGCAGTTCTTC.

This clone was seen once. The chain is built from TRBV10-3 and TRBJ2-2; possibly TRBD1 for D (6 bases). The ends were cut back, 2 bases at V and 9 bases at J, with 10 bases in the middle. CDR1 and CDR2 from the germline V gene are ENHRY and SYGVKD. CDR3 length equals 13 residues. The CDR3 region is CAISERWDRELFF. For the CDR3, the DNA is TGTGCCATCAGTGAGCGGTGGGACAGGGAGCTGTTTTTT.

This chain uses TRBV12-5 with TRBJ2-3; D may be TRBD1 (5 bases). The CDR3 contains 16 residues. V lost 6 bases and J lost 4, with 20 bases in between. Looked up from germline, CDR1 is LGHNT and CDR2 is FRNRAP. The CDR3 spells CASGSEDTLSSDTQYF. The DNA for the CDR3 is TGTGCTAGTGGCTCCGAGGACACTTTGAGTTCAGATACGCAGTATTTT.

The chain uses TRBV19 and TRBJ2-3; D is perhaps TRBD1 (6 bases). Per the germline V gene, CDR1 is LNHDA and CDR2 is SQIVND (reference sequence). The V end was cut by 6 bases, the J end by 2 bases, with 12 bases between. This CDR3 region has 14 residues. The CDR3 loop reads CASSLDRPTDTQYF. The CDR3 DNA reads as TGTGCCAGTAGCTTAGACAGGCCCACAGATACGCAGTATTTT.

This chain joins TRBV28 and TRBJ2-2; TRBD1 might be the D (5 bases). The CDR3 contains 12 residues. V lost 6 bases to trimming and J lost 5 bases, with 7 bases between them. From germline, CDR1 is MDHEN and CDR2 SYDVKM. The CDR3 DNA is TGTGCCAGCAGCTCAGGGACCGGGGAGCTGTTTTTT. Translating it yields CASSSGTGELFF.

This clone was seen just once. The chain recombines TRBV18 with TRBJ2-3; D is perhaps TRBD2 (6 bases). Germline V gives CDR1 KGHSH, CDR2 LQKENI. The CDR3 is 15 amino acids. Between the trimmed V and J ends, which lost 3 bases and 1 base, there was a span of 11 bases. This CDR3 reads CASSPAGFGTDTQYF. In nucleotides, the CDR3 is TGTGCCAGCTCACCGGCGGGGTTTGGCACAGATACGCAGTATTTT.

The J gene is TRBJ2-7, the V gene TRBV5-1, with TRBD2 as a possible D gene (5 bases). The CDR3 runs to 13 residues. Per the germline V gene, CDR1 is SGHRS and CDR2 is YFSETQ. The ends were cut back, 2 bases at V and 7 bases at J, with 13 bases in the middle. The CDR3 reads CASSFGGRAEQYF. The CDR3 nucleotides are TGCGCCAGCAGCTTCGGTGGGAGAGCAGAGCAGTACTTC.

The gene calls are TRBV2 and TRBJ2-6, with D possibly being TRBD1 (5 bases). The CDR3 is made up of 15 amino acids. Germline CDR1 and CDR2: SNHLY and FYNNEI. V was clipped by 5 bases and J by 0 bases, with 8 bases between them. The CDR3 here is CASSTDSSGANVLTF. The CDR3 DNA follows: TGTGCCAGCAGTACTGACAGCTCTGGGGCCAACGTCCTGACTTTC.

The chain recombines TRBV6-1 with TRBJ2-2; 10 bases fit TRBD2. The CDR3 has 15 residues. The V and J ends lost 8 bases and 5 bases, in that order; junction bases with no gene match: 8. Germline V gene lookup returns CDR1 MNHNS and CDR2 SASEGT. CDR3 region: CASQGLAGETGELFF. DNA of the CDR3: TGTGCCAGCCAAGGTCTAGCGGGAGAGACCGGGGAGCTGTTTTTT.

This chain links TRBV7-8 with TRBJ2-7, with a weak D call TRBD1 (6 bases). V lost 7 bases to trimming and J lost 2 bases, with 18 bases between them. CDR1 and CDR2 (germline): SGHVS, FQNEAQ. This CDR3 has 15 amino acids. Here the CDR3 reads CASIPDRRPPYEQYF. The CDR3, as DNA: TGTGCCAGCATCCCGGACAGACGGCCCCCCTACGAGCAGTACTTC.

This clone was seen just once. The chain is built from TRBV2 and TRBJ1-1, with D possibly matching TRBD1 (5 bases). Germline V gene sequence: CDR1 SNHLY, CDR2 FYNNEI. Trimming removed 10 bases from V and 1 base from J, with 19 bases in between. The length of the CDR3 is 15 residues. CDR3 region: CATRQLRAENTEAFF. DNA for the CDR3: TGTGCCACCCGACAGCTTAGAGCAGAGAACACTGAAGCTTTCTTT. Full variable domain (rest looked up from reference TRBV2 and TRBJ1-1): EPEVTQTPSHQVTQMGQEVILRCVPISNHLYFYWYRQILGQKVEFLVSFYNNEISEKSEIFDDQFSVERPDGSNFTLKIRSTKLEDSAMYFCATRQLRAENTEAFFGQGTRLTVV.

The rearrangement links TRBV4-1 to TRBJ2-5, with D uncertain. Trimming left V 1 base short and J 7 bases short, with 10 bases between. Germline lookup yields CDR1 MGHRA and CDR2 YSYEKL. This CDR3 spans 13 amino acids. The CDR3 loop is CASSQVGLRTQYF. CDR3 in DNA: TGCGCCAGCAGCCAAGTTGGGCTGAGGACCCAGTACTTC.

This chain connects TRBV25-1 to TRBJ1-1; D gene ambiguous. CDR1 and CDR2 (germline): MGHDK, SYGVNS. The CDR3 extends over 13 amino acids. Trimming left V 4 bases short and J 1 base short, with 7 bases between. This CDR3 is CASSAVRNTEAFF. CDR3 DNA: TGTGCCAGCAGTGCCGTGAGGAACACTGAAGCTTTCTTT.

V and J are TRBV28 and TRBJ1-2; the match to TRBD1 covers 7 bases. Germline assignment: CDR1 MDHEN and CDR2 SYDVKM. The V segment lost 7 bases and the J segment 8 bases; nucleotides outside the gene matches: 16. The CDR3 totals 15 residues. The CDR3 sequence: CASTLAPDRAGGYTF. In DNA form, the CDR3 reads TGTGCCAGCACTCTGGCCCCCGACAGGGCGGGCGGCTACACCTTC.

This chain connects TRBV7-2 to TRBJ2-7; D is uncertain. The CDR3 runs to 12 residues. V lost 4 bases to trimming and J lost 4 bases, with 8 bases between them. Germline lookup yields CDR1 SGHTA and CDR2 FQGNSA. CDR3 nucleotide sequence: TGTGCCAGCAGCTCGCAGGCTTACGAGCAGTACTTC. It specifies CASSSQAYEQYF. The full variable domain, rest sourced from reference TRBV7-2 and TRBJ2-7, is GAGVSQSPSNKVTEKGKDVELRCDPISGHTALYWYRQSLGQGLEFLIYFQGNSAPDKSGLPSDRFSAERTGGSVSTLTIQRTQQEDSAVYLCASSSQAYEQYFGPGTRLTVT.

The genes are TRBV6-1 and TRBJ2-3; D ambiguous. CDR3 length: 13 amino acids. Trimming stripped 3 bases from V and 2 bases from J, with 6 bases between. Germline loops: CDR1 MNHNS, CDR2 SASEGT. The CDR3 DNA reads as TGTGCCAGCAGTGATCTCCCCACAGATACGCAGTATTTT. It specifies CASSDLPTDTQYF.

The J gene is TRBJ1-1, the V gene TRBV5-6, with a tentative D call TRBD1 (6 bases). V was trimmed by 4 bases and J by 1 base, leaving 8 bases between them. CDR1 SGHDT and CDR2 YYEEEE come from the germline V gene. This CDR3 region has 13 residues. In DNA, the CDR3 is TGTGCCAGCAGCCTACAGGGGAACACTGAAGCTTTCTTT. This codes for CASSLQGNTEAFF.

The chain recombines TRBV19 with TRBJ2-1; no firm D call. CDR1 is LNHDA and CDR2 is SQIVND in the germline V gene (reference sequence). The CDR3 is made up of 13 amino acids. V was clipped by 7 bases and J by 6 bases, with 13 bases between them. This chain's CDR3 is CASKGIATNEQFF. In nucleotides, the CDR3 is TGTGCCAGTAAAGGAATAGCTACCAATGAGCAGTTCTTC.

The chain carries TRBV5-6 and TRBJ2-5; TRBD1 matches 7 bases. Trimming removed 5 bases from V and 1 base from J; junction bases left unmatched: 5. Looked up from germline, CDR1 is SGHDT and CDR2 is YYEEEE. This CDR3 region has 14 residues. CDR3 residues: CASRLGTVQETQYF. CDR3 nucleotides: TGTGCCAGCAGACTAGGGACAGTCCAAGAGACCCAGTACTTC. Drawing the rest from reference TRBV5-6 and TRBJ2-5, the complete variable domain is DAGVTQSPTHLIKTRGQQVTLRCSPKSGHDTVSWYQQALGQGPQFIFQYYEEEERQRGNFPDRFSGHQFPNYSSELNVNALLLGDSALYLCASRLGTVQETQYFGPGTRLLVL.

The genes are TRBV5-5 and TRBJ2-7; D possibly corresponds to TRBD1 (6 bases). In germline, CDR1 is SGHKS, CDR2 YYEKEE (reference sequence). V lost 2 bases and J lost 1, with 7 bases in between. The CDR3 runs 13 residues. CDR3 amino acids: CASSLQGSYEQYF. For the CDR3, the DNA is TGTGCCAGCAGCTTACAGGGTTCCTACGAGCAGTACTTC.

The rearrangement uses TRBV5-8 and TRBJ2-7, with D possibly TRBD1 on 7 matching bases. Germline CDR1 is SGHTS and CDR2 is YDEGEE. V gave up 4 bases and J gave up 2 bases, with 19 bases separating them. The CDR3 consists of 16 residues. CDR3 bases: TGTGCCAGCAGCGGGGGGACAGCGCAACAACCCTACGAGCAGTACTTC. Its translation: CASSGGTAQQPYEQYF.

This sequence joins TRBV28 and TRBJ2-7, with 9 bases lining up with TRBD1. Germline-derived CDR1 and CDR2 are MDHEN and SYDVKM. The CDR3 extends over 13 amino acids. The junction had 5 bases not matched to a gene; V was cut back by 6 bases and J by 5 bases. CDR3 residues: CASRQGAQDEQYF. The CDR3 region has the DNA TGTGCCAGCAGACAGGGGGCCCAAGACGAGCAGTACTTC.

The table lists this clone with a count of one. The V and J genes are TRBV4-3 and TRBJ2-7; 9 bases fit TRBD2. CDR3 length: 19 residues. From germline, CDR1 is LGHNA and CDR2 YSLEER. The J segment lost 3 bases and the V segment lost 2 bases, leaving 17 bases of the junction unmatched. CDR3 sequence (DNA): TGCGCCAGCAGCCAACGGAGACTAGCGGTCTTAAAAACGTTCTACGAGCAGTACTTC. Encoded protein: CASSQRRLAVLKTFYEQYF.

The V call is TRBV28, the J call TRBJ2-5; the D gene is possibly TRBD2 (5 bases). Germline V lookup: CDR1 MDHEN, CDR2 SYDVKM. This CDR3 comprises 15 residues. Trimming took off 1 base at V and 4 bases at J, with 13 bases between the two ends. This chain's CDR3 is CASSLLYREVETQYF. In DNA, the CDR3 is TGTGCCAGCAGTTTATTGTATCGGGAAGTAGAGACCCAGTACTTC.